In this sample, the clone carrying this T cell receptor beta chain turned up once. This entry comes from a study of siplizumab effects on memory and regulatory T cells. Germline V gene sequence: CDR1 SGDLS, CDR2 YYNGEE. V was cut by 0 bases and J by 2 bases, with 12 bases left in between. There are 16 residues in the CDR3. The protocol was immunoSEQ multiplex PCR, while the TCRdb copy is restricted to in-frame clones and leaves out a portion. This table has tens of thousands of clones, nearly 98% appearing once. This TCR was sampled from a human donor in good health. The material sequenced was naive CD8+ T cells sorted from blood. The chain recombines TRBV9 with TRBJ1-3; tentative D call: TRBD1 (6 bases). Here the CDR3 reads CASSVESQGPGNTIYF. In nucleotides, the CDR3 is TGTGCCAGCAGCGTAGAGTCTCAGGGGCCTGGAAACACCATATATTTT.